Presented here are 5 T cell receptor beta chains from one specimen sequenced in a study of follicular helper T cells after annual influenza vaccination. Sequenced by immunoSEQ multiplex PCR; TCRdb stores in-frame clones only, minus some. The repertoire holds more than 10,000 clones, with roughly three quarters as singletons. Regarding time point: 2014-2015 season, pre-vaccination. The starting material was CXCR5- memory CD4+ T cells sorted from blood, obtained on the day of influenza vaccination. Receptors originate from an adult who received the influenza vaccine.

This chain uses TRBV5-1 with TRBJ1-1; D remains unclear. The CDR3 has 14 residues. CDR1 and CDR2 from the germline V gene are SGHRS and YFSETQ. Trimming shortened V by 0 bases and J by 5 bases, and 11 bases separated the two germline ends. The CDR3 nucleotides read TGCGCCAGCAGCTTGGGGGTGGTTTCTACTGAAGCTTTCTTT. Its protein product is CASSLGVVSTEAFF.

The chain joins TRBV27 to TRBJ1-6, with no clear D. V lost 2 bases and J lost 6, with 11 bases in between. This CDR3 is built from 15 residues. Germline-derived CDR1 and CDR2 are MNHEY and SMNVEV (reference sequence). The CDR3 reads CASSLLHETNSPLHF. In DNA form, the CDR3 reads TGTGCCAGCAGTTTACTTCACGAAACTAATTCACCCCTCCACTTT.

This chain links TRBV11-3 with TRBJ2-2; no firm D call. Germline CDR1 and CDR2: SGHNT and YENEEA. This CDR3 contains 14 residues. Trimming removed 5 bases at V and 5 bases at J, with 12 bases between. CDR3 loop: CASSLGRWTGELFF. CDR3 nucleotide sequence: TGTGCCAGCAGCCTAGGACGCTGGACCGGGGAGCTGTTTTTT.

This sequence joins TRBV5-1 and TRBJ2-3; 8 positions match TRBD1. This CDR3 region has 16 residues. From germline, CDR1 is SGHRS and CDR2 YFSETQ. The J segment lost 1 base and the V segment lost 3 bases, leaving 7 bases of the junction unmatched. The CDR3 bases are TGCGCCAGCAGCTGGCAGGGGGCGGGTGGCACAGATACGCAGTATTTT. Translation gives CASSWQGAGGTDTQYF.

This rearrangement joins TRBV6-5 to TRBJ1-6; no definite D call. The germline V gene has CDR1 MNHEY and CDR2 SVGAGI. Between the trimmed V and J ends, which lost 0 bases and 4 bases, there was a span of 7 bases. CDR3 length: 15 residues. CDR3 nucleotide sequence: TGTGCCAGCAGTTACTCGAATCGTTATAATTCACCCCTCCACTTT. This translates into CASSYSNRYNSPLHF.